This entry concerns a single T cell receptor (beta chain). Only in-frame clones appear in the TCRdb table, and some are missing; sequencing was by immunoSEQ multiplex PCR. In the table there are some 290,000 clones, roughly nine tenths of which are singletons. V shed 2 bases and J 7 bases; nucleotides not matched to a gene: 15. This CDR3 is built from 18 residues. From germline, CDR1 is SGHTA and CDR2 FQGNSA. These data are taken from a study of blood T cell repertoires in COVID-19. Clinical history reported by participants formed the basis on which cohorts were assigned. Sequencing was done on a sample of PBMCs or T cells enriched from blood (not recorded which). The chain joins TRBV7-2 to TRBJ2-7, with 12 nucleotides matching TRBD2. The receptor was isolated from a woman aged 25-40 years who had recovered from COVID-19. The CDR3 region has the DNA TGTGCCAGCAGCTTAATCGGAACTAGCGGGAGGATTCCATGGGAGCAGTACTTC. Protein product: CASSLIGTSGRIPWEQYF. The entire variable domain, with the rest obtained from reference TRBV7-2 and TRBJ2-7, is as follows: GAGVSQSPSNKVTEKGKDVELRCDPISGHTALYWYRQSLGQGLEFLIYFQGNSAPDKSGLPSDRFSAERTGGSVSTLTIQRTQQEDSAVYLCASSLIGTSGRIPWEQYFGPGTRLTVT.